This record looks at one T cell receptor beta chain sequence and its context. Its antigen remains unknown. In the PCR, 60 Vbeta and 13 Jbeta primers were used. Original analysis: As a later analysis found, there were around 86 million unique TCR beta chains, of which roughly 11 million were shared. Produced via immunoSEQ multiplex PCR; TCRdb's table is partial and in-frame only. That table supplies the V and J calls and clone size; D and trimming were determined from the DNA. The repertoire consists of 65,000 or so clones, with roughly 80% occurring once and the leading ten covering about 3.6%. The data were taken from a study of cytomegalovirus exposure and HLA in healthy donors. Study-wide results and limits: Later work found that TCR association rates differed between HLA loci; DRB1 had the most and HLA-C the fewest. Cytomegalovirus association was listed for 164 TCR beta chains. Accurate prediction of HLA-A and HLA-B alleles (for most subjects) was reportedly achieved from TCR beta sequences.

The sequencing input was PBMCs. The source is a woman aged 40 to 50 in good health and CMV-seropositive.

The CDR3 coding sequence is TGCGCCAGCAGCCAAGTGGGGGGGCGTGCAGATACGCAGTATTTT. Residues: CASSQVGGRADTQYF. The chain uses TRBV4-1 and TRBJ2-3, with a tentative D call TRBD2 (7 bases). The CDR3 totals 15 residues. Germline CDR1 and CDR2: MGHRA and YSYEKL. V was clipped by 1 base and J by 4 bases, with 12 bases between them.